A single sample is the source of the 21 T cell receptor beta chains below, sequenced in a study of control samples from healthy donors and cancer patients. This table comes from immunoSEQ multiplex PCR, and its TCRdb copy is limited to in-frame clones, with some not included. Found here are more than 95,000 clones, roughly nine tenths of them singletons; the top ten hold approximately 1%. The source material was PBMCs. The receptors here all came from a woman aged 50 to 65 with colorectal cancer.

The V call is TRBV19, the J call TRBJ2-7; perhaps TRBD1 as D (6 bases). The ends were cut back, 5 bases at V and 7 bases at J, with 12 bases in the middle. This CDR3 is built from 12 residues. The germline CDR1 and CDR2 sequences are LNHDA and SQIVND (reference sequence). Here the CDR3 reads CASSYRTGEQYF. DNA for the CDR3: TGTGCCAGTAGTTACAGAACAGGGGAGCAGTACTTC.

This clone appeared a single time. The chain is built from TRBV19 and TRBJ2-1; TRBD2 aligns across 7 bases. The CDR3 contains 11 residues. The ends lost 3 bases at V and 15 bases at J; junction bases unmatched: 5. Germline-derived CDR1 and CDR2 are LNHDA and SQIVND (reference sequence). The CDR3 here is CASSIGLGLFF. In DNA, the CDR3 is TGTGCCAGTAGTATCGGACTAGGTCTGTTCTTC.

Remarks on this clone: A read error may produce the germline difference seen at one junction end. CDR3 loop: CASSRRNSGRYHETQYF. In nucleotides, the CDR3 is TGTGCCAGCAGCCGTCGTAATAGCGGGAGATACCACGAGACCCAGTACTTC. This rearrangement joins TRBV7-2 to TRBJ2-5; 9 bases fit TRBD2. CDR1 is SGHTA, CDR2 FQGNSA, per germline. This CDR3 comprises 17 residues.

This sequence joins TRBV28 and TRBJ2-7, with D possibly TRBD2 on 6 matching bases. The CDR3 contains 14 residues. Germline V gives CDR1 MDHEN, CDR2 SYDVKM. The V and J ends lost 7 bases and 1 base respectively, with 14 bases between them. This CDR3 reads CASTSVAASYEQYF. The CDR3 nucleotides are TGTGCCAGCACCTCTGTAGCGGCGTCCTACGAGCAGTACTTC. Combining the CDR3 with reference TRBV28 and TRBJ2-7 gives the whole variable domain DVKVTQSSRYLVKRTGEKVFLECVQDMDHENMFWYRQDPGLGLRLIYFSYDVKMKEKGDIPEGYSVSREKKERFSLILESASTNQTSMYLCASTSVAASYEQYFGPGTRLTVT.

The V and J genes are TRBV19 and TRBJ1-5; no firm D call. Germline V gene sequence: CDR1 LNHDA, CDR2 SQIVND (reference sequence). The CDR3 is made up of 13 amino acids. The V end lost 3 bases, the J end lost 3 bases, and 6 bases lay between the germline ends. For the CDR3, the DNA is TGTGCCAGTAGTATTAGGGACAATCAGCCCCAGCATTTT. Protein product: CASSIRDNQPQHF.

The V and J genes are TRBV5-1 and TRBJ2-1; D not resolved. The CDR3 consists of 13 residues. Trimming removed 3 bases at V and 4 bases at J, with 8 bases between. CDR1 is SGHRS, CDR2 YFSETQ, per germline. The CDR3 DNA sequence: TGCGCCAGCAGCTCCTTCGTGTACAATGAGCAGTTCTTC. Its translation: CASSSFVYNEQFF.

This clone has a single count. V gene TRBV5-1 combines with J gene TRBJ2-7; 7 bases align to TRBD2. Germline V gene lookup returns CDR1 SGHRS and CDR2 YFSETQ. CDR3 length: 15 residues. Losses at the gene ends were 3 bases for V and 2 bases for J; bases not matched to a gene: 8. In DNA form, the CDR3 reads TGCGCCAGCAGCTCAAATGCGGGAGACGCCTACGAGCAGTACTTC. This translates into CASSSNAGDAYEQYF.

The gene calls are TRBV27 and TRBJ2-5; TRBD2 aligns across 7 bases. The CDR3 is 15 residues long. The ends lost 3 bases at V and 2 bases at J; junction bases unmatched: 6. Germline V gene lookup returns CDR1 MNHEY and CDR2 SMNVEV (reference sequence). The CDR3 nucleotides read TGTGCCAGCAGTTTGGGGCAGGGAGGGCAAGAGACCCAGTACTTC. Protein: CASSLGQGGQETQYF.

The count of this clone is one. The rearrangement joins TRBV30 to TRBJ1-6; 9 nucleotides agree with TRBD1. Germline assignment: CDR1 GTSNPN and CDR2 SVGIG (reference sequence). The V gene end was trimmed by 2 bases and the J gene end by 14 bases; junction bases not matched to a gene: 10. CDR3 size: 14 residues. Here the CDR3 DNA reads TGTGCCTGGAGTAGACAGGGGGACCTTCTTTCCCTCCACTTT. The encoded protein is CAWSRQGDLLSLHF.

This chain connects TRBV30 to TRBJ1-2; 7 positions agree with TRBD1. V was pared by 8 bases and J by 0 bases, with 6 bases of the junction left unmatched. Germline lookup yields CDR1 GTSNPN and CDR2 SVGIG (reference sequence). This CDR3 contains 13 residues. The CDR3 is CAVNRGPNYGYTF. CDR3 nucleotide sequence: TGTGCCGTGAACAGGGGACCTAACTATGGCTACACCTTC. Drawing the rest from reference TRBV30 and TRBJ1-2, the complete variable domain is SQTIHQWPATLVQPVGSPLSLECTVEGTSNPNLYWYRQAAGRGLQLLFYSVGIGQISSEVPQNLSASRPQDRQFILSSKKLLLSDSGFYLCAVNRGPNYGYTFGSGTRLTVV.

This sequence joins TRBV2 and TRBJ2-7, with D possibly called TRBD1 or TRBD2 (5 bases each). Per the germline V gene, CDR1 is SNHLY and CDR2 is FYNNEI. Trimming removed 3 bases from V and 11 bases from J, with 14 bases in between. CDR3 length equals 12 residues. The CDR3 here is CASSEGWGIEYF. The CDR3 coding sequence is TGTGCCAGCAGTGAGGGGTGGGGGATCGAGTACTTC.

This clone occurred a few times. V gene TRBV11-2 combines with J gene TRBJ2-7, with 14 bases lining up with TRBD2. This CDR3 comprises 17 residues. After removal of 7 bases from V and 0 bases from J, the junction contained 8 bases not matched to a gene. Germline V gene sequence: CDR1 SGHAT, CDR2 FQNNGV. The CDR3 bases are TGTGCCAGCAACTTGGGACTAGCGGGAGAGTCCTCCTACGAGCAGTACTTC. Residues: CASNLGLAGESSYEQYF.

Here the CDR3 reads CASSRIRGTEAFF. For the CDR3, the DNA is TGTGCCAGTAGTAGAATTAGGGGCACTGAAGCTTTCTTT. The chain is built from TRBV19 and TRBJ1-1; D is possibly TRBD1 (5 bases). This CDR3 has 13 amino acids. Per germline, CDR1 LNHDA and CDR2 SQIVND (reference sequence). With 4 bases removed from V and 4 bases from J, the gap between germline ends came to 10 bases.

J is TRBJ1-5 and V is TRBV6-5; D uncertain. The germline CDR1 and CDR2 sequences are MNHEY and SVGAGI. V lost 5 bases and J 1 base, leaving 12 bases between the germline ends. CDR3 length: 15 residues. In DNA form, the CDR3 reads TGTGCCAGCAGTCGAGTGGGAGGAAGCAATCAGCCCCAGCATTTT. It translates to CASSRVGGSNQPQHF.

J is TRBJ1-1 and V is TRBV5-1; tentative D call: TRBD1 (5 bases). Deletions cut 1 base from V and 2 bases from J, with 12 bases between. CDR1 is SGHRS and CDR2 is YFSETQ in the germline V gene. There are 15 residues in the CDR3. The CDR3 DNA follows: TGCGCCAGCAGCTTGTGGGGGAGTGGAAACACTGAAGCTTTCTTT. This gives the protein CASSLWGSGNTEAFF.

This chain connects TRBV20-1 to TRBJ1-5, with D hard to call. Germline-derived CDR1 and CDR2 are DFQATT and SNEGSKA (reference sequence). V dropped 3 bases and J dropped 0 bases, with 12 bases sitting between them. CDR3 length: 15 residues. In DNA form, the CDR3 reads TGCAGTGCTAGTAGGTCTCCTTATAGCAATCAGCCCCAGCATTTT. This encodes CSASRSPYSNQPQHF.

The sample holds one count of this clone. The chain links TRBV3-1 (or the pseudogene TRBV3-2) to TRBJ1-1, with D possibly matching TRBD1 (5 bases). V was trimmed by 4 bases and J by 4 bases, leaving 19 bases between them. Germline assignment: CDR1 LGHDT and CDR2 YNNKEL (reference sequence). The CDR3 has 16 amino acids. CDR3: CASSLRAGTMGTEAFF. In DNA form, the CDR3 reads TGTGCCAGCAGCCTCCGGGCAGGGACTATGGGCACTGAAGCTTTCTTT.

This clone was counted once. The chain couples TRBV19 to TRBJ2-7, with 9 positions matching TRBD2. V was clipped by 6 bases and J by 0 bases; unmatched bases: 15. Germline V gene sequence: CDR1 LNHDA, CDR2 SQIVND (reference sequence). The CDR3 is 18 amino acids. As DNA, the CDR3 is TGTGCCAGTAGGAAGAGCGGGGGGCGTTACGATAGCTCCTACGAGCAGTACTTC. Translating it yields CASRKSGGRYDSSYEQYF.

With regard to this clone: A read error may produce the germline difference seen at one junction end. The chain employs TRBV6-1 and TRBJ2-4, with D perhaps matching TRBD1 (5 bases). In germline, CDR1 is MNHNS, CDR2 SASEGT. The CDR3 contains 11 residues. The CDR3 coding sequence is TGTGCCAGCAGTGAGCAGGGTTTTGTAGAATTC. It is translated as CASSEQGFVEF.

This chain links TRBV28 with TRBJ1-2; possible D gene TRBD1, 5 bases. Germline assignment: CDR1 MDHEN and CDR2 SYDVKM. Trimming shortened V by 6 bases and J by 8 bases, and 16 bases separated the two germline ends. This CDR3 has 13 amino acids. The CDR3 sequence is CASSEPGRRGYTF. The CDR3 DNA sequence: TGTGCCAGCAGCGAGCCGGGACGTCGGGGCTACACCTTC.

This sequence joins TRBV7-8 and TRBJ2-3, with 9 nucleotides matching TRBD2. Germline trimming cut 1 base from V and 5 bases from J; bases unmatched to any gene: 7. The V gene's germline CDR1 is SGHVS and CDR2 FQNEAQ. CDR3 length: 16 residues. This chain's CDR3 is CASSLEASGMGDTQYF. CDR3 coding DNA: TGTGCCAGCAGCTTAGAGGCTAGCGGGATGGGAGATACGCAGTATTTT.